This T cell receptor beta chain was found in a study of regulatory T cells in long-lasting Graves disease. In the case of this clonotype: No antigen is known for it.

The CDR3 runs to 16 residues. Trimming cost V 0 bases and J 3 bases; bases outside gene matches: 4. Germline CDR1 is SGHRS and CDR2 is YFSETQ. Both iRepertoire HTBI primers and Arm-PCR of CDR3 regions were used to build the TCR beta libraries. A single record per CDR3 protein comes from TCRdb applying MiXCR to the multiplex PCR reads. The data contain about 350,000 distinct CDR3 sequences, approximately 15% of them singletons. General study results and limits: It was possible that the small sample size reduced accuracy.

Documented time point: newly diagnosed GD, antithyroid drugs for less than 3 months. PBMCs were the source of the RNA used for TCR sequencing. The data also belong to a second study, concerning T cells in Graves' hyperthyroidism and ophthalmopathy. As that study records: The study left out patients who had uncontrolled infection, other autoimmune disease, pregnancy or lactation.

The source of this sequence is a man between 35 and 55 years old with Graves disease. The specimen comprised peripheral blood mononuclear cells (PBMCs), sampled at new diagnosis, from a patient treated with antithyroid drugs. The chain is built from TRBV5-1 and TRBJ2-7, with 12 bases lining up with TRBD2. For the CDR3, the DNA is TGCGCCAGCAGCTTGGCCCTGACTAGCGGGGGCTACGAGCAGTACTTC. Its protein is CASSLALTSGGYEQYF.